This passage covers 14 T cell receptor beta chains from one sample sequenced in a study of blood T cell repertoires in COVID-19. Clones were sequenced by immunoSEQ multiplex PCR, and TCRdb holds only the in-frame ones, with some missing. The sample carries some 200,000 clones, about 80% recorded once. The sample was peripheral blood. These receptors were taken from a man younger than 40 with active or convalescent COVID-19.

CDR3 loop: CATSERTAQRTGELFF. In DNA form, the CDR3 reads TGTGCCACCAGTGAACGGACAGCCCAACGGACCGGGGAGCTGTTTTTT. The gene calls are TRBV24-1 and TRBJ2-2; maybe TRBD1 (6 bases). Germline-derived CDR1 and CDR2 are KGHDR and SFDVKD. The V end was cut by 4 bases, the J end by 5 bases, with 16 bases between. The CDR3 extends over 16 amino acids.

The V call is TRBV5-4, the J call TRBJ2-1; TRBD2 matches 8 bases. CDR1 and CDR2 (germline): SGHNT, YYREEE (reference sequence). CDR3 size: 14 residues. V lost 3 bases, J lost 4 bases, and 3 bases stayed unmatched. CDR3 region: CASSWGLGYNEQFF. Here the CDR3 DNA reads TGTGCCAGCAGCTGGGGACTAGGATACAATGAGCAGTTCTTC.

The rearrangement links TRBV14 to TRBJ1-1, with D unresolved. Germline CDR1 reads SGHDN; CDR2 reads FVKESK. The CDR3 covers 15 residues. Trimming removed 0 bases from V and 7 bases from J, with 15 bases in between. As DNA, the CDR3 is TGTGCCAGCAGCCAAGAACCGAGATTCGATGGTGAAGCTTTCTTT. It codes for CASSQEPRFDGEAFF.

The rearrangement links TRBV27 to TRBJ2-3; no clear D gene. CDR1 is MNHEY, CDR2 SMNVEV, per germline (reference sequence). The CDR3 runs 17 residues. Trimming stripped 1 base from V and 0 bases from J, with 14 bases between. The CDR3 here is CASSLFSTATSTDTQYF. In DNA form, the CDR3 reads TGTGCCAGCAGTTTATTTAGTACAGCTACTAGCACAGATACGCAGTATTTT.

The chain recombines TRBV29-1 with TRBJ2-3; 10 nucleotides line up with TRBD1. The length of the CDR3 is 16 residues. The V segment lost 1 base and the J segment 6 bases; nucleotides outside the gene matches: 10. CDR1 and CDR2 (germline): SQVTM, ANQGSEA. For the CDR3, the DNA is TGCAGCGTTGAAGTGGGGACAGGGGTCCTCATGGATACGCAGTATTTT. The encoded protein is CSVEVGTGVLMDTQYF.

J is TRBJ2-2 and V is TRBV12-5, with 10 bases aligning to TRBD2. J gave up 5 bases and V 3 bases, and 9 bases lay outside the gene matches. Germline CDR1 reads LGHNT; CDR2 reads FRNRAP. The CDR3 length is 17 residues. The CDR3 nucleotides read TGTGCTAGTGGTTTTTCCCTCGATAGCGGGAGGACCGGGGAGCTGTTTTTT. Translation gives CASGFSLDSGRTGELFF. The full variable domain, rest sourced from reference TRBV12-5 and TRBJ2-2, is DARVTQTPRHKVTEMGQEVTMRCQPILGHNTVFWYRQTMMQGLELLAYFRNRAPLDDSGMPKDRFSAEMPDATLATLKIQPSEPRDSAVYFCASGFSLDSGRTGELFFGEGSRLTVL.

This clone is a singleton in its sample. The rearrangement joins TRBV7-8 to TRBJ2-1; 11 bases map to TRBD2. Germline CDR1 and CDR2: SGHVS and FQNEAQ. CDR3 length equals 16 residues. With 5 bases clipped from V and 3 bases from J, the junction kept 6 bases outside the gene matches. This CDR3 reads CASSLLTSGIYNEQFF. The CDR3 DNA sequence: TGTGCCAGCAGCCTGTTGACTAGCGGGATCTACAATGAGCAGTTCTTC. Based on the CDR3 plus reference TRBV7-8 and TRBJ2-1, the full variable domain is GAGVSQSPRYKVAKRGQDVALRCDPISGHVSLFWYQQALGQGPEFLTYFQNEAQLDKSGLPSDRFFAERPEGSVSTLKIQRTQQEDSAVYLCASSLLTSGIYNEQFFGPGTRLTVL.

The chain joins TRBV6-5 to TRBJ1-2; tentative D call: TRBD1 (5 bases). This CDR3 region has 15 residues. Germline V gene data show CDR1 as MNHEY and CDR2 as SVGAGI. Trimming removed 7 bases at V and 3 bases at J, with 18 bases between. This chain's CDR3 is CASTQIKGFHYGYTF. The CDR3 nucleotides read TGTGCCAGCACCCAGATTAAGGGGTTCCACTATGGCTACACCTTC.

The chain employs TRBV7-9 and TRBJ2-5, with 7 bases that match TRBD1. Germline CDR1 reads SEHNR; CDR2 reads FQNEAQ (reference sequence). This CDR3 is built from 14 residues. J lost 4 bases, V lost 1 base, and 3 bases had no gene match. CDR3 protein: CASSLEGAGETQYF. CDR3 DNA: TGTGCCAGCAGCTTAGAGGGGGCCGGAGAGACCCAGTACTTC.

In the case of this clone: The sample carries other DNA sequences with the same CDR3. The chain combines TRBV10-3 with TRBJ2-7; the D gene is possibly TRBD2 (5 bases). Trimming removed 0 bases at V and 3 bases at J, with 6 bases between. This CDR3 is 13 amino acids long. Per the germline V gene, CDR1 is ENHRY and CDR2 is SYGVKD. The CDR3 protein is CAISESAGYEQYF. CDR3 coding DNA: TGTGCCATCAGTGAGTCGGCGGGCTACGAGCAGTACTTC.

This chain links TRBV24-1 with TRBJ2-5, with TRBD1 identical over 10 bases. Germline lookup yields CDR1 KGHDR and CDR2 SFDVKD. This CDR3 contains 14 residues. The V gene end was trimmed by 9 bases and the J gene end by 7 bases; junction bases not matched to a gene: 10. CDR3 in amino acids: CATEGTGEFRTQYF. In nucleotides, the CDR3 is TGTGCCACCGAGGGGACAGGGGAGTTTCGGACCCAGTACTTC.

The chain links TRBV15 to TRBJ1-1, with D maybe TRBD1 (6 bases). The CDR3 is 16 amino acids. Trimming removed 1 base at V and 1 base at J, with 13 bases between. CDR1 and CDR2 (germline): LNHNV, YYDKDF (reference sequence). The CDR3 sequence is CATSRVHLGANTEAFF. The DNA of the CDR3 is TGTGCCACCAGCAGAGTTCATTTGGGGGCGAACACTGAAGCTTTCTTT. Full variable domain (outside the CDR3, taken from reference TRBV15 and TRBJ1-1): DAMVIQNPRYQVTQFGKPVTLSCSQTLNHNVMYWYQQKSSQAPKLLFHYYDKDFNNEADTPDNFQSRRPNTSFCFLDIRSPGLGDTAMYLCATSRVHLGANTEAFFGQGTRLTVV.

The rearrangement links TRBV9 to TRBJ2-3, with TRBD1 matching over 9 bases. The CDR3 has 17 amino acids. The V segment lost 0 bases and the J segment 5 bases; nucleotides outside the gene matches: 10. The germline gives CDR1 SGDLS, CDR2 YYNGEE. Here the CDR3 reads CASSVATQGAAGDTQYF. The CDR3 coding sequence is TGTGCCAGCAGCGTAGCTACACAGGGGGCTGCCGGAGATACGCAGTATTTT.

The chain is built from TRBV5-1 and TRBJ2-3; 10 bases align to TRBD2. CDR3 length: 15 amino acids. CDR1 and CDR2 (germline): SGHRS, YFSETQ. J lost 3 bases, V lost 4 bases, and 5 bases had no gene match. CDR3 protein: CASSPGTSATDTQYF. CDR3 in DNA: TGCGCCAGCAGCCCCGGGACTAGCGCGACAGATACGCAGTATTTT.